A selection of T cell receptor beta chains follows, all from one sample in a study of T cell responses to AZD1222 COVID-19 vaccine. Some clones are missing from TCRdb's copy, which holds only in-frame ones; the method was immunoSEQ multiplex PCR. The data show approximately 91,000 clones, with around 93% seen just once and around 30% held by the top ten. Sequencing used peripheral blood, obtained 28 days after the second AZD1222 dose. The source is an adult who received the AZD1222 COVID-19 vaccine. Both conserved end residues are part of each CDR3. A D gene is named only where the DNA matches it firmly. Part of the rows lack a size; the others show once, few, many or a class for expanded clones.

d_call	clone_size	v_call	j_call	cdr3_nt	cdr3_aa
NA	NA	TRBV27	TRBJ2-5	TGTGCCAGCAGTCACAGGGTAGGGGAGACCCAGTACTTC	CASSHRVGETQYF
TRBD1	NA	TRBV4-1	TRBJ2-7	TGCGCCAGCAGCCAAGCTTCCGGGACAGGGTTTAACGAGCAGTACTTC	CASSQASGTGFNEQYF
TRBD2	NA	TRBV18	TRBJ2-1	TGTGCCAGCTCACCTCCCCTGCGACTAGCGGGAGGCCTATACAATGAGCAGTTCTTC	CASSPPLRLAGGLYNEQFF
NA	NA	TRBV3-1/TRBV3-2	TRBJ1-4	TGTGCCAGCAGACCCACCGGGGGCGAAAAACTGTTTTTT	CASRPTGGEKLFF
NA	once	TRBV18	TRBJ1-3	TGTGCCAGCTCACCCAAGTCAGACTCGAGATCTGGAAACACCATATATTTT	CASSPKSDSRSGNTIYF
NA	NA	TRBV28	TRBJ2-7	TGTGCCAGCAGTTCGTACTCCTACGAGCAGTACTTC	CASSSYSYEQYF
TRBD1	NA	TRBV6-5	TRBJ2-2	TGTGCCAGCAGTTACTCGACAGGGGGTAGCGGGGAGCTGTTTTTT	CASSYSTGGSGELFF
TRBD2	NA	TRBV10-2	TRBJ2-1	TGCGCCAGCGGGAGGGCCGAGGATGAGCAGTTCTTC	CASGRAEDEQFF
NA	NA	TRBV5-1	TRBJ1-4	TGCGCCAGCAGCTCCCCAAAGGGACAAACCGCAACTAATGAAAAACTGTTTTTT	CASSSPKGQTATNEKLFF
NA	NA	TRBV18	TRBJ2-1	TGTGCCAGCTCACTCGAAGGGGGGAGTGAGCAGTTCTTC	CASSLEGGSEQFF
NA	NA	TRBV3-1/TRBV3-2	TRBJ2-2	TGTGCCAGCAGCCCCAGGGGTAATAGTGGCACCGGGGAGCTGTTTTTT	CASSPRGNSGTGELFF
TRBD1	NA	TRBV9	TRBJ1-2	TGTGCCAGCAGCGCTGCAGGGGGACCCTATGGCTACACCTTC	CASSAAGGPYGYTF
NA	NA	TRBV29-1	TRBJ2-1	TGCAGCGTTGGAACCGGGGCTAGGGGCAATGAGCAGTTCTTC	CSVGTGARGNEQFF
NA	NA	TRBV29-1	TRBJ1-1	TGCAGCGTTGAAGACGGCAACACTGAAGCTTTCTTT	CSVEDGNTEAFF
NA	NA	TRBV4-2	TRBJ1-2	TGTGCCAGCAGCCAAGATCTGGGGGGAACTGGCTACACCTTC	CASSQDLGGTGYTF
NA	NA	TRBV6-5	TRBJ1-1	TGTGCCAGCAGTATAACAGGGCTGAACACTGAAGCTTTCTTT	CASSITGLNTEAFF
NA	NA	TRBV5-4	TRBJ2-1	TGTGCCAGCAGCTCCGGGACGAAGCGCTCCTACAATGAGCAGTTCTTC	CASSSGTKRSYNEQFF
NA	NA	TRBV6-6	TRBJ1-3	TGTGCCAGCAGTGACACCTCACTCTCTGGAAACACCATATATTTT	CASSDTSLSGNTIYF
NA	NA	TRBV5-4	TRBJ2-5	TGTGCCAGCAGCTTGAGGTCGGCGGGCCAAGAGACCCAGTACTTC	CASSLRSAGQETQYF
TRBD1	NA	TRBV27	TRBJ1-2	TGTGCCAGCAGGGACCCGGGACAGGGGGACTATGGCTACACCTTC	CASRDPGQGDYGYTF
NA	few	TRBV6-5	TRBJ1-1	TGTGCCAGCAGTAGACAGGTCATGAACACTGAAGCTTTCTTT	CASSRQVMNTEAFF
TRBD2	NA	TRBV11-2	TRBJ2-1	TGTGCCAGCAGCTTAGGGATCAGCGGGAGGCGTCGCGAGCAGTTCTTC	CASSLGISGRRREQFF
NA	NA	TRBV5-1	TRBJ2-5	TGCGCCAGCAGCTTTTCGGGGGAGACCCAGTACTTC	CASSFSGETQYF
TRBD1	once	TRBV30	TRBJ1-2	TGTGCCTGGAGGAAGGACAGGGGGAACTATGGCTACACCTTC	CAWRKDRGNYGYTF
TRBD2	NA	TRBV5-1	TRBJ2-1	TGCGCCAGCAGCTCGGTAGCGGGAGTAAACAATGAGCAGTTCTTC	CASSSVAGVNNEQFF
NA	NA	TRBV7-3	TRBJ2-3	TGTGCCAGCAGCGCTTCCGGGTCGGGCACAGATACGCAGTATTTT	CASSASGSGTDTQYF
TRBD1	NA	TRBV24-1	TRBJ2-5	TGTGCCACCGAGGGGGCAGGGGGCGAGACCCAGTACTTC	CATEGAGGETQYF
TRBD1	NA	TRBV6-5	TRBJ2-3	TGTGCCAGCAGTTCTACGACAGGGGCAGATACGCAGTATTTT	CASSSTTGADTQYF
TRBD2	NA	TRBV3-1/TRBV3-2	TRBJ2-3	TGTGCCAGCAGCCAAGATCATCGGACTAGCGGGAACACAGATACGCAGTATTTT	CASSQDHRTSGNTDTQYF
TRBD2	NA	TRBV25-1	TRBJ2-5	TGTGCCAGCAGTGAATACCGGCTAGCGGACCAAGAGACCCAGTACTTC	CASSEYRLADQETQYF
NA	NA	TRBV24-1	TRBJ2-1	TGTGCCACCAGTGATGACGTCCGGAGCGCCTACAATGAGCAGTTCTTC	CATSDDVRSAYNEQFF
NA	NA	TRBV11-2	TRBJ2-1	TGTGCCAGCAGCTTCTTTAGCAGTCATGAGCAGTTCTTC	CASSFFSSHEQFF
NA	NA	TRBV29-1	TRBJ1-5	TGCAGCGCGAAACGGGACAGCAATCAGCCCCAGCATTTT	CSAKRDSNQPQHF
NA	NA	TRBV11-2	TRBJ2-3	TGTGCCAGCAACGCGGTAGGAAATACGCAGTATTTT	CASNAVGNTQYF
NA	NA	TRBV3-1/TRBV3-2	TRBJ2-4	TGTGCCAGCAGCCAAGTTGGGGCTAACATTCAGTACTTC	CASSQVGANIQYF
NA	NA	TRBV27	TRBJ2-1	TGTGCCAGCAGTTTATCTAGCGCGGCGGGTGTCTACAATGAGCAGTTCTTC	CASSLSSAAGVYNEQFF
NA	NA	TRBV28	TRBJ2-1	TGTGCCAGCAGTTTATTGACACCGAGCTCCTACAATGAGCAGTTCTTC	CASSLLTPSSYNEQFF
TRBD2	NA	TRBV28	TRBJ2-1	TGTGCCAGCAGACCGACTAGCGGGAGGAGCTCCTACAATGAGCAGTTCTTC	CASRPTSGRSSYNEQFF
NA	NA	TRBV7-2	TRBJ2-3	TGTGCCAGCAAAAGGGGGGCCACAGATACGCAGTATTTT	CASKRGATDTQYF
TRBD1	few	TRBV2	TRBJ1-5	TGTGCCAGCAGTGGGGGGACAGATAGCAATCAGCCCCAGCATTTT	CASSGGTDSNQPQHF
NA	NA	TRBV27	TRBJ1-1	TGTGCCAGCAGGTCCCCTTTTAGGGGTGAAGCTTTCTTT	CASRSPFRGEAFF
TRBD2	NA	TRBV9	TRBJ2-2	TGTGCCAGCAGCCCGATCGGGCGTCTAGCGGGAGTGAACACCGGGGAGCTGTTTTTT	CASSPIGRLAGVNTGELFF
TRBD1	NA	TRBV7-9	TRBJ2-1	TGTGCCAGCAGCTCTCAGGGGGTTTCGAATGAGCAGTTCTTC	CASSSQGVSNEQFF
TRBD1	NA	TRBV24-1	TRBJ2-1	TGTGCCACCAGTGATCCCCGGACAGGACTCTACAATGAGCAGTTCTTC	CATSDPRTGLYNEQFF
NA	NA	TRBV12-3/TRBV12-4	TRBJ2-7	TGTGCCAGCAGTTTAGCGTCCACCTACGAGCAGTACTTC	CASSLASTYEQYF
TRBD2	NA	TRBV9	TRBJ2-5	TGTGCCAGCAGCGTAGCTGGGCGGGAGGGCCTCACAGAGACCCAGTACTTC	CASSVAGREGLTETQYF
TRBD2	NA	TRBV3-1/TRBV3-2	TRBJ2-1	TGTGCCAGCAGCCCGACTAGCGGGAGGGCCTTTTCCTACAATGAGCAGTTCTTC	CASSPTSGRAFSYNEQFF
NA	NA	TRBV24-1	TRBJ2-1	TGTGCCACCAGTGAGGGAGAGGGAGGACCCTACAATGAGCAGTTCTTC	CATSEGEGGPYNEQFF
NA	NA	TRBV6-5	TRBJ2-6	TGTGCCAGCAGTTCCGGTATTGGCTCTGGGGCCAACGTCCTGACTTTC	CASSSGIGSGANVLTF
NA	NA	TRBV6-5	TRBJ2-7	TGTGCCAGCCGGACAGAAGGTTCCTACGAGCAGTACTTC	CASRTEGSYEQYF
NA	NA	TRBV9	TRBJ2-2	TGTGCCAGCAGCGCTGGGACCAGCACCGGGGAGCTGTTTTTT	CASSAGTSTGELFF
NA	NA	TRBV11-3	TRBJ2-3	TGTGCCAGCAGCTTAGATCAGGGCACAGATACGCAGTATTTT	CASSLDQGTDTQYF
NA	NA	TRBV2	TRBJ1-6	TGTGCCAGCAGTGAAGCGCGGCTGAATAATTCACCCCTCCACTTT	CASSEARLNNSPLHF
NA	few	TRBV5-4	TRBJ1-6	TGTGCCAGCAGCTTCCCTAATTCACCCCTCCACTTT	CASSFPNSPLHF
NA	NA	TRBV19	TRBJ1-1	TGTGCCAGTACCTCCGGATGGACAGAAAACACTGAAGCTTTCTTT	CASTSGWTENTEAFF